The T cell receptor beta chain under discussion was sequenced for a study of CD8 T cells in ankylosing spondylitis. Note on this clonotype: Its antigen is unidentified.

One entry per CDR3 protein, called by TCRdb with MiXCR from the 5' RACE reads. The data hold 250,000 to 300,000 distinct CDR3 sequences, with roughly 20% observed a single time. Germline V gene data show CDR1 as LNHNV and CDR2 as YYDKDF (reference sequence). The CDR3 runs 15 residues. With 0 bases removed from V and 5 bases from J, the gap between germline ends came to 11 bases. General study results and limits: About 8 highly homologous variants made up a TCR beta motif that seemed to typify ankylosing spondylitis blood.

The receptor was isolated from a male donor with ankylosing spondylitis or in good health (not recorded which). The chain is built from TRBV15 and TRBJ2-1; D remains unclear. The specimen was blood, either unsorted or a sorted T cell fraction (not recorded which). CDR3 nucleotides: TGTGCCACCAGCAGAGAAGGCAGGTGGGACAATGAGCAGTTCTTC. This encodes CATSREGRWDNEQFF.